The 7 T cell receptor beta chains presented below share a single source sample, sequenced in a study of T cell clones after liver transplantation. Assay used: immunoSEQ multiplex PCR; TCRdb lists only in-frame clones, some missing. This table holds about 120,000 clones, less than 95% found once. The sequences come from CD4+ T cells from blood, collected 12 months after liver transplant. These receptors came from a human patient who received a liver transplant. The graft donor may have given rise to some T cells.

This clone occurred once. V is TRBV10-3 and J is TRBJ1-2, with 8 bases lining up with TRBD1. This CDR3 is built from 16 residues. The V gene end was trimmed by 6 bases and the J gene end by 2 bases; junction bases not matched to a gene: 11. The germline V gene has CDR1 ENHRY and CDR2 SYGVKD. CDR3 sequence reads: CAIRPQGAFKNYGYTF. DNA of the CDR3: TGTGCCATCAGGCCTCAGGGGGCGTTTAAGAACTATGGCTACACCTTC.

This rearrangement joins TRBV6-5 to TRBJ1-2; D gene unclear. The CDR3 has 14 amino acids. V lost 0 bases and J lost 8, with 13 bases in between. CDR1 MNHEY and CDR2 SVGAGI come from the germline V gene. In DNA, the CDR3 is TGTGCCAGCAGTTACTCGGGCCTCACTGGCGGCTACACCTTC. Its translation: CASSYSGLTGGYTF.

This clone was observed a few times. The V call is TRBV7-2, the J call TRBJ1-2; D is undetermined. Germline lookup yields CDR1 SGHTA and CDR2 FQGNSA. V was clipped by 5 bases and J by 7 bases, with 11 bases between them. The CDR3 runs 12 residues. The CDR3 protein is CASSPQFSGYTF. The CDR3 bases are TGTGCCAGCAGCCCACAGTTCTCTGGCTACACCTTC.

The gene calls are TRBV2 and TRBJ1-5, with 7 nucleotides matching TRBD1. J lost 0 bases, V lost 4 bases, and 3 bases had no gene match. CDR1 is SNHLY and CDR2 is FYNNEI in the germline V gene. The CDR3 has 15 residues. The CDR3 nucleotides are TGTGCCAGCAGTGTCTGGACAGGTAGCAATCAGCCCCAGCATTTT. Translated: CASSVWTGSNQPQHF.

CDR3 residues: CSARDQETQYF. The CDR3 DNA reads as TGCAGTGCTAGAGATCAGGAGACCCAGTACTTC. V is TRBV20-1 and J is TRBJ2-5; D not resolved. V was trimmed by 0 bases and J by 5 bases, leaving 4 bases between them. CDR3 length: 11 residues. CDR1 DFQATT and CDR2 SNEGSKA come from the germline V gene (reference sequence).

Written as DNA, the CDR3 is TGTGCCAGTAGTATAGGGGGTCAAGAGACCCAGTACTTC. Amino acid sequence: CASSIGGQETQYF. The rearrangement uses TRBV19 and TRBJ2-5; D remains ambiguous. The germline V and J ends were trimmed by 1 base and 2 bases, with 5 bases remaining between them. Germline assignment: CDR1 LNHDA and CDR2 SQIVND (reference sequence). The CDR3 spans 13 residues. The complete variable domain, with remaining parts taken from reference TRBV19 and TRBJ2-5, reads DGGITQSPKYLFRKEGQNVTLSCEQNLNHDAMYWYRQDPGQGLRLIYYSQIVNDFQKGDIAEGYSVSREKKESFPLTVTSAQKNPTAFYLCASSIGGQETQYFGPGTRLLVL.

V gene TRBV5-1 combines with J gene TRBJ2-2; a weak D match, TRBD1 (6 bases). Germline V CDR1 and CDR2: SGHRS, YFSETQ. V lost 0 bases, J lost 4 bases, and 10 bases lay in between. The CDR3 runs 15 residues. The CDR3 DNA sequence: TGCGCCAGCAGCTTGGCAGGGGACGGCACCGGGGAGCTGTTTTTT. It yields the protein CASSLAGDGTGELFF.